This T cell receptor beta chain is drawn from a study of blood T cell repertoires in COVID-19. Background on the study: Donors in the United States, Italy and Spain gave samples during acute or convalescent COVID-19.

Per the original methods: Nucleated cell counts were estimated from reference gene primer amplification. Method: immunoSEQ multiplex PCR; TCRdb's copy keeps in-frame clones and lacks some. V, J and clone size are taken as reported in that table, and D and trimming were inferred from the DNA itself. This sample has roughly 180,000 clones, with more than 65% found just once. In assigning cohorts, the study relied on participant-reported clinical history. Germline-derived CDR1 and CDR2 are MNHEY and SVGAGI. Trimming took off 0 bases at V and 8 bases at J, with 16 bases between the two ends. This CDR3 has 15 amino acids.

This TCR derives from a woman aged 40 to 50 with acute COVID-19. The chain uses TRBV6-5 and TRBJ1-2; D not certain. The sample consisted of PBMCs or T cells enriched from blood (not recorded which). The CDR3 DNA reads as TGTGCCAGCAGTTACTCGAGTCTAGGACTCCCAGGCTACACCTTC. Amino acid sequence: CASSYSSLGLPGYTF.